This TCR beta chain is from a study of OX40 agonist ivuxolimab in advanced cancers. Study in general: Antecedent anti-PD-1, anti-PD-L1 or anti-CTLA-4 therapy was permissible, with about 39% having received some.

Profiled with immunoSEQ multiplex PCR; TCRdb holds only in-frame clones, not every one. The top ten hold about 1.5% of the sample, which has 50,000 to 60,000 clones, 65% to 85% seen once. The germline CDR1 and CDR2 sequences are MNHNY and SVGAGI (reference sequence). The CDR3 has 13 residues. Trimming cost V 7 bases and J 5 bases, with 14 bases left between them. Concerning this clone itself: Antigen: not known.

Regarding the study as a whole: Dosing at 0.1 to 3.0 mg/kg was accompanied by clonal expansion of CD4+ and CD8+ blood T cells by week 6. On average, CD8+ T cells showed a greater number of expanded clones than CD4+.

The material was CD4+ or CD8+ T cells sorted from blood, obtained in a trial of the OX40 agonist ivuxolimab. V usage is TRBV6-6 and J usage is TRBJ1-1; unclear D gene. The receptor's source is an adult with an advanced solid tumor such as melanoma, head and neck, liver or kidney cancer. CDR3 sequence reads: CASIRTRKTEAFF. The CDR3, as DNA: TGTGCCAGCATCCGTACAAGGAAGACTGAAGCTTTCTTT.